The 4 T cell receptor beta chains below were found in one sample sequenced in a study of cytomegalovirus exposure and HLA in healthy donors. PCR was performed using 60 Vbeta and 13 Jbeta primers. Only in-frame clones appear in the TCRdb table, and some are missing; sequencing was by immunoSEQ multiplex PCR. The sample holds under 110,000 clones, about 80% seen once. The sample consisted of PBMCs. Receptors originate from a man aged 40-50 years in good health and CMV-seronegative.

Of note for this clone: One junction end disagrees with the germline gene, perhaps due to a read error. The chain joins TRBV7-7 to TRBJ2-2, with TRBD2 as a possible D gene (5 bases). The V gene's germline CDR1 is SSHAT and CDR2 FNYEAQ (reference sequence). The CDR3 loop spans 15 amino acids. The CDR3 region is CASSPAAGHTGELFF. The CDR3 bases are TGTGCTAGCAGCCCGGCGGCGGGTCACACCGGGGAGCTGTTTTTT.

V gene TRBV6-6 combines with J gene TRBJ2-3; tentative D call: TRBD2 (5 bases). The CDR3 has 14 amino acids. Germline values: CDR1 MNHNY, CDR2 SVGAGI (reference sequence). V lost 2 bases, J lost 3 bases, and 9 bases lay in between. CDR3 bases: TGTGCCAGCAGTTACCGGGTAGCGACAGATACGCAGTATTTT. It yields the protein CASSYRVATDTQYF.

V gene TRBV18 combines with J gene TRBJ2-7, with D perhaps TRBD1 (6 bases). Between the trimmed V and J ends, which lost 3 bases and 2 bases, there was a span of 14 bases. CDR1 and CDR2 (germline): KGHSH, LQKENI. The CDR3 is made up of 15 amino acids. The CDR3 DNA is TGTGCCAGCTCACCTGGATTAGGACAGCCCTACGAGCAGTACGTC. Translation gives CASSPGLGQPYEQYV.

The rearrangement uses TRBV7-8 and TRBJ1-6, with 7 bases matching TRBD1. There are 14 residues in the CDR3. Per the germline V gene, CDR1 is SGHVS and CDR2 is FQNEAQ. V shed 4 bases and J 9 bases; nucleotides not matched to a gene: 6. The CDR3 DNA reads TGTGCCAGCAGCTCAGACAGGGTCCGTTCACCCCTCCACTTT. This gives the protein CASSSDRVRSPLHF.